This TCR beta chain is drawn from a study of cytomegalovirus exposure and HLA in healthy donors. The study's findings and limits: Subsequent analysis showed first-cohort TCR clusters tending to co-occur in some 120 validation repertoires.

About this clone itself: Antigen specificity is unknown.

This CDR3 has 14 residues. V was cut by 6 bases and J by 2 bases, with 13 bases left in between. Germline assignment: CDR1 SNHLY and CDR2 FYNNEI. Measured with immunoSEQ multiplex PCR; TCRdb has only the in-frame clones, and not every one. The table has roughly 120,000 clones, about 87% seen once; the top ten hold approximately 2%. This receptor was obtained from a man aged 18-30 years in good health and CMV-seronegative. The source material was PBMCs. V usage is TRBV2 and J usage is TRBJ1-1, with D uncertain. CDR3 sequence: CASRMGGRNTEAFF. Here the CDR3 DNA reads TGTGCCAGCAGGATGGGAGGTCGAAACACTGAAGCTTTCTTT.